The present T cell receptor (beta chain) was sequenced within a study of T cell responses to AZD1222 COVID-19 vaccine. This clone has just a few counts. The antigen is not known. Study findings and constraints: Only six AZD1222 recipients tested seropositive at baseline.

The repertoire was sequenced with immunoSEQ multiplex PCR; TCRdb's copy has only in-frame clones and lacks some. The data show 95,000 to 110,000 clones, approximately 90% seen once. The CDR3 covers 15 residues. V shed 1 base and J shed 1 base, with 11 bases lying between them. Germline V gives CDR1 SQVTM, CDR2 ANQGSEA. The TCR sequence derives from an adult in good health. Sequenced here: peripheral blood, sampled on day 0 of AZD1222 vaccination. The V gene is TRBV29-1, the J gene TRBJ1-3; perhaps TRBD1 as D (6 bases). The CDR3 coding sequence is TGCAGCGTTGAAGTCCCTACAGGGTCTGGAAACACCATATATTTT. Translation gives CSVEVPTGSGNTIYF.